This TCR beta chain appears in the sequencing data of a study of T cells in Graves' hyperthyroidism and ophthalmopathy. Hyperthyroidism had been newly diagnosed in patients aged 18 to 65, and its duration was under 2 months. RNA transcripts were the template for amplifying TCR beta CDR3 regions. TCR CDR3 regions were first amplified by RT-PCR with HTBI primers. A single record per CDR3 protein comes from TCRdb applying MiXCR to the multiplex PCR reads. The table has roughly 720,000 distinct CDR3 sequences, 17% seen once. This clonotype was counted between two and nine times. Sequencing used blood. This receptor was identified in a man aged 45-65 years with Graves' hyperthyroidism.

The CDR3 reads CASSLNGGPDTGELFF. The CDR3 DNA is TGTGCCAGCAGTTTAAACGGGGGGCCAGACACCGGGGAGCTGTTTTTT. The chain combines TRBV12-3 or TRBV12-4 with TRBJ2-2, with D perhaps TRBD2 (7 bases). Trimming pared 2 bases from V and 3 bases from J, leaving 13 bases between. CDR3 size: 16 residues.